The 10 T cell receptor beta chains below come from one sample, sequenced in a study of cytomegalovirus exposure and HLA in healthy donors. Clones were read by immunoSEQ multiplex PCR, and TCRdb kept only the in-frame ones, dropping some. This table has about 200,000 clones, almost 90% appearing once. Material for sequencing was PBMCs. Receptors originate from a woman aged 18-29 years in good health and CMV-seronegative.

This clone was seen more than once but under ten times. The chain links TRBV5-8 to TRBJ1-5, with 9 bases that match TRBD1. The CDR3 loop spans 15 amino acids. J was trimmed by 5 bases and V by 0 bases; bases with no gene match: 3. CDR1 is SGHTS and CDR2 is YDEGEE in the germline V gene. CDR3 nucleotide sequence: TGTGCCAGCAGCTTGGGGACAGGGGCTTATCAGCCCCAGCATTTT. Translation gives CASSLGTGAYQPQHF.

This chain connects TRBV27 to TRBJ2-3; 7 bases are a match to TRBD2. In germline, CDR1 is MNHEY, CDR2 SMNVEV (reference sequence). The J segment lost 5 bases and the V segment lost 2 bases, leaving 7 bases of the junction unmatched. CDR3 length equals 15 residues. CDR3 DNA sequence: TGTGCCAGCAGTTTAGTAGGCGGGAGCGTAGATACGCAGTATTTT. This codes for CASSLVGGSVDTQYF.

This clone was counted a few times. The chain is built from TRBV28 and TRBJ1-1, with 8 nucleotides matching TRBD1. The CDR3 covers 11 residues. J lost 10 bases, V lost 6 bases, and 4 bases had no gene match. Germline V gene data show CDR1 as MDHEN and CDR2 as SYDVKM. Here the CDR3 reads CASRDREVAFF. The CDR3 DNA follows: TGTGCCAGCAGGGACAGGGAGGTAGCTTTCTTT.

The chain joins TRBV28 to TRBJ2-1; 7 bases map to TRBD2. Per germline, CDR1 MDHEN and CDR2 SYDVKM. The V gene end was trimmed by 8 bases and the J gene end by 11 bases; junction bases not matched to a gene: 9. The CDR3 runs to 12 residues. The CDR3 DNA reads as TGTGCCAGCCAGGGTGGGACTAAGCAGCAGTTCTTC. Translating it yields CASQGGTKQQFF.

This chain links TRBV5-4 with TRBJ1-2; D unresolved. In germline, CDR1 is SGHNT, CDR2 YYREEE (reference sequence). Trimming removed 4 bases from V and 8 bases from J, with 18 bases in between. This CDR3 is 14 amino acids long. The CDR3 DNA is TGTGCCAGCAGCACGGGGAGGACTTCTATGGGCTACACCTTC. Its protein product is CASSTGRTSMGYTF.

The chain recombines TRBV6-5 with TRBJ2-7, with TRBD2 as a possible D gene (6 bases). Trimming left V 2 bases short and J 5 bases short, with 13 bases between. CDR1 MNHEY and CDR2 SVGAGI come from the germline V gene. The CDR3 totals 14 residues. The CDR3 DNA reads as TGTGCCAGCAGTTACGCGGGACGATTAGACGAGCAGTACTTC. It codes for CASSYAGRLDEQYF.

This clone was counted between two and nine times. The chain joins TRBV28 to TRBJ1-1; D is ambiguous. Trimming removed 7 bases from V and 4 bases from J, with 13 bases in between. The CDR3 has 13 residues. CDR1 is MDHEN, CDR2 SYDVKM, per germline. The CDR3 bases are TGTGCCAGCATTGGGCCTGGGTCCACTGAAGCTTTCTTT. The encoded protein is CASIGPGSTEAFF.

The chain couples TRBV2 to TRBJ2-1, with 13 bases that match TRBD2. Trimming cost V 10 bases and J 6 bases; bases outside gene matches: 12. Germline V gene sequence: CDR1 SNHLY, CDR2 FYNNEI. The CDR3 has 16 residues. CDR3 sequence reads: CATSEGGLAGTNEQFF. The DNA for the CDR3 is TGTGCCACCTCTGAGGGGGGACTAGCGGGGACCAATGAGCAGTTCTTC. The full variable domain, rest sourced from reference TRBV2 and TRBJ2-1, is EPEVTQTPSHQVTQMGQEVILRCVPISNHLYFYWYRQILGQKVEFLVSFYNNEISEKSEIFDDQFSVERPDGSNFTLKIRSTKLEDSAMYFCATSEGGLAGTNEQFFGPGTRLTVL.

V and J are TRBV2 and TRBJ2-7, with TRBD2 identical over 8 bases. The CDR3 is 18 residues long. The ends lost 5 bases at V and 1 base at J; junction bases unmatched: 16. Germline CDR1 reads SNHLY; CDR2 reads FYNNEI. The CDR3 protein is CASSPHLPERESSYEQYF. The CDR3 region has the DNA TGTGCCAGCAGTCCCCACCTCCCGGAGCGGGAGAGTTCCTACGAGCAGTACTTC.

This clone was detected a few times. The rearrangement joins TRBV19 to TRBJ1-2; TRBD1 might be the D (5 bases). Germline CDR1 LNHDA, CDR2 SQIVND (reference sequence). V was pared by 6 bases and J by 0 bases, with 11 bases between. The CDR3 has 14 residues. CDR3 DNA: TGTGCCAGTAGATCGGACACTTCTAACTATGGCTACACCTTC. Residues: CASRSDTSNYGYTF.